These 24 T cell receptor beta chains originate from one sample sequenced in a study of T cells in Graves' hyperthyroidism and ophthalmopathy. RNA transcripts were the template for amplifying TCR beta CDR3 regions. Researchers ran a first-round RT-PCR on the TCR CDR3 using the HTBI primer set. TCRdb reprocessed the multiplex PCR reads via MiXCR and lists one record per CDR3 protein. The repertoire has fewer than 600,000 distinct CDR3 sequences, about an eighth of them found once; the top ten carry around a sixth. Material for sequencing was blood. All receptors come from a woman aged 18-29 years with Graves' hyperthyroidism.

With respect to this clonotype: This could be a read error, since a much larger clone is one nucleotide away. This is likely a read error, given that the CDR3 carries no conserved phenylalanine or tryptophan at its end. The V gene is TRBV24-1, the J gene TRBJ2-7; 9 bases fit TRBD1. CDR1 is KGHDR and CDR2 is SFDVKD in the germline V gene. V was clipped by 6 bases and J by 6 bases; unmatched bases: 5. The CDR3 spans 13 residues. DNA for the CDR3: TGTGCCACCAGTAGGACAGGGGACGGCGAGCAGTACCTC. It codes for CATSRTGDGEQYL.

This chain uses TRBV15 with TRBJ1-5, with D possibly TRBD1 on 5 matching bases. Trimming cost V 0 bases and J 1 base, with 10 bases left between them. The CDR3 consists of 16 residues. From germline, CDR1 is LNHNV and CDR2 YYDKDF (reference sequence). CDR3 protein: CATSREWGGSNQPQHF. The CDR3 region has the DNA TGTGCCACCAGCAGAGAGTGGGGGGGGAGCAATCAGCCCCAGCATTTT. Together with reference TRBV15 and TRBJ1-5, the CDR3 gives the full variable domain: DAMVIQNPRYQVTQFGKPVTLSCSQTLNHNVMYWYQQKSSQAPKLLFHYYDKDFNNEADTPDNFQSRRPNTSFCFLDIRSPGLGDTAMYLCATSREWGGSNQPQHFGDGTRLSIL.

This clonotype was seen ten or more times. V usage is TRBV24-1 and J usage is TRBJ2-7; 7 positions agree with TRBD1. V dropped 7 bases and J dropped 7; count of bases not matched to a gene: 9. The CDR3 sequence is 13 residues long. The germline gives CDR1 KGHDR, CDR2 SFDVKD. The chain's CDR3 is CATRGDRAGEQYF. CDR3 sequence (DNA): TGTGCCACCAGAGGAGACAGGGCCGGGGAGCAGTACTTC.

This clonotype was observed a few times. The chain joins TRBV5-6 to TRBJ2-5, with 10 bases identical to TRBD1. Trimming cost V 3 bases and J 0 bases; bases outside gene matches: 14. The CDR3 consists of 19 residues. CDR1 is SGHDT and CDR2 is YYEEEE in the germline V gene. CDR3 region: CASSSPGQGRTWYQETQYF. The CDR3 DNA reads TGTGCCAGCAGCTCACCGGGACAGGGGCGAACTTGGTACCAAGAGACCCAGTACTTC. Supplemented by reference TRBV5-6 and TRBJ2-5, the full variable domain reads DAGVTQSPTHLIKTRGQQVTLRCSPKSGHDTVSWYQQALGQGPQFIFQYYEEEERQRGNFPDRFSGHQFPNYSSELNVNALLLGDSALYLCASSSPGQGRTWYQETQYFGPGTRLLVL.

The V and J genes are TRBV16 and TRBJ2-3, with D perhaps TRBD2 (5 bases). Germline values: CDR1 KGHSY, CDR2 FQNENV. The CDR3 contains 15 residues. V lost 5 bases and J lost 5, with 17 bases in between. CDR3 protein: CASSSNSVSVDTQYF. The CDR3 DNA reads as TGTGCCAGCAGCTCTAATAGCGTGTCTGTAGATACGCAGTATTTT.

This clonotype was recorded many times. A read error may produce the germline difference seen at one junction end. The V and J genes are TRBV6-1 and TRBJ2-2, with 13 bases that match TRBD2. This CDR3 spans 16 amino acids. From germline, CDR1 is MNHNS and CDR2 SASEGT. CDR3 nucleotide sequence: TGTGCCGGCAGTGAAATGACTAGCGGGAGGTCCGGGGAGCTGTTTTTT. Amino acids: CAGSEMTSGRSGELFF.

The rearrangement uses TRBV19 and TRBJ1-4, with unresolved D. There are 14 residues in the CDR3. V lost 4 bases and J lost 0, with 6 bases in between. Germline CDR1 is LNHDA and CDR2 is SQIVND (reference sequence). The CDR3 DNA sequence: TGTGCCAGTAGTACGGAGACAACTAATGAAAAACTGTTTTTT. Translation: CASSTETTNEKLFF.

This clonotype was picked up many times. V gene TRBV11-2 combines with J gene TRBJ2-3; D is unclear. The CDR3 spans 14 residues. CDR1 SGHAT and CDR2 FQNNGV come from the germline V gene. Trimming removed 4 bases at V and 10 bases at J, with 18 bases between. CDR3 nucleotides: TGTGCCAGCAGCTCTACGCGTAGCCTTATGGCGCAGTATTTT. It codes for CASSSTRSLMAQYF.

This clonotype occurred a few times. As DNA, the CDR3 is TGTGCCACCAGTGGCCTTATACTAGCGGGGACAGATACGCAGTATTTT. Its translation is CATSGLILAGTDTQYF. The V call is TRBV24-1, the J call TRBJ2-3; the match to TRBD2 covers 10 bases. The CDR3 is 16 residues long. Per the germline V gene, CDR1 is KGHDR and CDR2 is SFDVKD. V dropped 5 bases and J dropped 3; count of bases not matched to a gene: 7.

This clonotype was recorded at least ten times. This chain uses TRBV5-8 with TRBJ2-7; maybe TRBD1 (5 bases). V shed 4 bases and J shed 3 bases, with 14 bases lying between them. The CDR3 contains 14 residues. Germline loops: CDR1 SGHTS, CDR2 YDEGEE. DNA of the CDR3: TGTGCCAGCAGCCTACTCGGACATTTCTACGAGCAGTACTTC. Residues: CASSLLGHFYEQYF.

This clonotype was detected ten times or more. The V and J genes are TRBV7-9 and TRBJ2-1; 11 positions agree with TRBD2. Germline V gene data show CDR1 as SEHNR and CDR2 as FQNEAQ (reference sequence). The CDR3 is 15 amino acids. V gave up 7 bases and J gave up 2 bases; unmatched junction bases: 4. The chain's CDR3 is CASNLAGGAYNEQFF. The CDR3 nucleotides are TGTGCCAGCAACCTAGCGGGAGGTGCCTACAATGAGCAGTTCTTC.

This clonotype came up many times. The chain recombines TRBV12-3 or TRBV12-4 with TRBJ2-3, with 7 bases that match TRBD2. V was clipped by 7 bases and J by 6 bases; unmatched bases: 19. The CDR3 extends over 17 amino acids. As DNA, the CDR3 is TGTGCCAGCACCTTCCATAGCGGGCTTCCTAGTGCCGATACGCAGTATTTT. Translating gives CASTFHSGLPSADTQYF.

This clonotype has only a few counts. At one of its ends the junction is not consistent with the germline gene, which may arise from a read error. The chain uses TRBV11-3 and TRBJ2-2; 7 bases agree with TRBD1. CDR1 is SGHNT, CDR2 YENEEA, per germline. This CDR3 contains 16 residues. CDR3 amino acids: CASSPYSTGNTGELSF. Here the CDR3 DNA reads TGTGCCAGCAGCCCTTATTCGACAGGGAACACCGGGGAGCTGTCTTTT.

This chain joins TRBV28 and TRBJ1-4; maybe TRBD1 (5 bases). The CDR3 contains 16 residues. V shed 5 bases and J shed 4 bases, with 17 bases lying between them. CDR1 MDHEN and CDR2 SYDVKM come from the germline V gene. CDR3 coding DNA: TGTGCCAGCAGTCCCTCGACGGGGGAGGATAATGAAAAACTGTTTTTT. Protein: CASSPSTGEDNEKLFF.

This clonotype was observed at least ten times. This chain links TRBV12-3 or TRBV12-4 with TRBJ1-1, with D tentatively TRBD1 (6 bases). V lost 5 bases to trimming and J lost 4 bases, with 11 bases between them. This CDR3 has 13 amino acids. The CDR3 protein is CASSPDSGTEAFF. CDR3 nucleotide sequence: TGTGCCAGCAGTCCGGACAGTGGCACTGAAGCTTTCTTT.

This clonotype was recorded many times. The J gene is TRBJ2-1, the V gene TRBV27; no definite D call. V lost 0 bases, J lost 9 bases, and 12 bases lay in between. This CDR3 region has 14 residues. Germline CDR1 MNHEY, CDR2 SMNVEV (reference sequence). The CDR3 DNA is TGTGCCAGCAGTTTATCTTCGGCGTCGTTTGAGCAGTTCTTC. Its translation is CASSLSSASFEQFF.

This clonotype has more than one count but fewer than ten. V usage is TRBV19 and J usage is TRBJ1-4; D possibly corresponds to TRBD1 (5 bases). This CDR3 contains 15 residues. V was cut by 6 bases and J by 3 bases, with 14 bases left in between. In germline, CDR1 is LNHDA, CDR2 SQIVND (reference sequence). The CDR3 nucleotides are TGTGCCAGTAGCAGTGGGTGGGGGGCTAATGAAAAACTGTTTTTT. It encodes CASSSGWGANEKLFF.

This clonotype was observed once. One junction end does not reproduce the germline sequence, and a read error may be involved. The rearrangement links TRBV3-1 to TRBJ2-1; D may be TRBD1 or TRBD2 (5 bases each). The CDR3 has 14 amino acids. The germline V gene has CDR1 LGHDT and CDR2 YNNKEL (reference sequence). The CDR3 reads CASRQDRDHNEQFF. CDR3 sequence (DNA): TGTGCCAGCCGCCAAGACCGGGACCACAATGAGCAGTTCTTC.

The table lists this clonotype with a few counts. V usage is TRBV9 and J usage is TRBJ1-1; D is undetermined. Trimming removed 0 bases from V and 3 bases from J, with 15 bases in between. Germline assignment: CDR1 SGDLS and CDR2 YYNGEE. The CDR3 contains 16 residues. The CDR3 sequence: CASSVDPSKADTEAFF. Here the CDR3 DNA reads TGTGCCAGCAGCGTAGACCCCAGTAAGGCGGACACTGAAGCTTTCTTT.

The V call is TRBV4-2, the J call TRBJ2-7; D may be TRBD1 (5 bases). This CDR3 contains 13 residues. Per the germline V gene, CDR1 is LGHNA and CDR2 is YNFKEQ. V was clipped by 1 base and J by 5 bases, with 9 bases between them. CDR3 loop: CASSQAGNHEQYF. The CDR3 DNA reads TGTGCCAGCAGCCAAGCAGGGAACCACGAGCAGTACTTC.

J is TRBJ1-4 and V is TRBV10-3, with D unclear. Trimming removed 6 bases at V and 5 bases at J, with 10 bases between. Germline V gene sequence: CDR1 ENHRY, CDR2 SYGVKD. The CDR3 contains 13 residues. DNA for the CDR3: TGTGCCATCAGAGACATATCAAATGAAAAACTGTTTTTT. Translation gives CAIRDISNEKLFF.

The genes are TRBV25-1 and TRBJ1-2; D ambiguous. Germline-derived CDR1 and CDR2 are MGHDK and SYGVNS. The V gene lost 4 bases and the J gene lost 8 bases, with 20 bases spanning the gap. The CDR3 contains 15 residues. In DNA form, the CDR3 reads TGTGCCAGCAGTGCCCGGACCCCCCGTTTGGGGGGCTACACCTTC. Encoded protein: CASSARTPRLGGYTF.

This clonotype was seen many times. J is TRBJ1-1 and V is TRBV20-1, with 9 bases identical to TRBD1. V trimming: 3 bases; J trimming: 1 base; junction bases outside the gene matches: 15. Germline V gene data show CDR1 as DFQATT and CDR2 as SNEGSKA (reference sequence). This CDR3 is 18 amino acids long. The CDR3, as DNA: TGCAGTGCTAGGGCCGAGGACAGGGGAAGGTGGAGGAACACTGAAGCTTTCTTT. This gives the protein CSARAEDRGRWRNTEAFF.

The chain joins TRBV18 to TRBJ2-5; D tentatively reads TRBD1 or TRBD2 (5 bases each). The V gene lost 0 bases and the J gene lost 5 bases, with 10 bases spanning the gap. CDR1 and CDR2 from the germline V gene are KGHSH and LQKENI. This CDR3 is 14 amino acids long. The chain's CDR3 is CASSPPGTRETQYF. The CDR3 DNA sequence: TGTGCCAGCTCACCACCGGGGACCAGGGAGACCCAGTACTTC.